One and the same sample provided the 24 T cell receptor beta chains below, sequenced in a study of cytomegalovirus exposure and HLA in healthy donors. It was with 60 Vbeta and 13 Jbeta primers that the PCR ran. Profiled with immunoSEQ multiplex PCR; TCRdb holds only in-frame clones, not every one. This table has 250,000 to 350,000 clones, roughly 85% appearing once. Sequencing was performed on PBMCs. These receptors all come from a middle-aged man in good health and CMV-seropositive.

The rearrangement uses TRBV6-9 and TRBJ2-3, with 9 bases aligning to TRBD2. V trimming: 0 bases; J trimming: 2 bases; junction bases outside the gene matches: 12. This CDR3 region has 19 residues. Per the germline V gene, CDR1 is MNHGY and CDR2 is SVAAGI. CDR3: CASSYSWREGLEHTDTQYF. The CDR3 nucleotides are TGTGCCAGCAGTTATTCTTGGCGGGAGGGCCTGGAACACACAGATACGCAGTATTTT.

The chain uses TRBV2 and TRBJ1-2; 9 nucleotides align to TRBD1. Losses at the gene ends were 5 bases for V and 12 bases for J; bases not matched to a gene: 10. The CDR3 consists of 13 residues. CDR1 and CDR2 (germline): SNHLY, FYNNEI. CDR3 nucleotide sequence: TGTGCCAGCAGTCCAACAGGGGGCTCCTTTAACACCTTC. This codes for CASSPTGGSFNTF.

The rearrangement links TRBV19 to TRBJ2-1; 8 bases are shared with TRBD2. The germline gives CDR1 LNHDA, CDR2 SQIVND (reference sequence). The CDR3 totals 13 residues. Losses at the gene ends were 3 bases for V and 12 bases for J; bases not matched to a gene: 7. The CDR3 region is CASSMGTRRSQFF. CDR3 bases: TGTGCCAGTAGTATGGGGACTAGAAGATCGCAGTTCTTC.

This chain connects TRBV6-1 to TRBJ2-2, with D perhaps matching TRBD1 (6 bases). The CDR3 spans 13 residues. The V end lost 4 bases, the J end lost 5 bases, and 8 bases lay between the germline ends. The germline gives CDR1 MNHNS, CDR2 SASEGT. DNA for the CDR3: TGTGCCAGCAGTGGGACAGAGACCGGGGAGCTGTTTTTT. The encoded protein is CASSGTETGELFF.

The genes are TRBV9 and TRBJ1-5; D might be TRBD1 (6 bases). This CDR3 contains 14 residues. Trimming removed 0 bases at V and 6 bases at J, with 10 bases between. Germline values: CDR1 SGDLS, CDR2 YYNGEE. In DNA form, the CDR3 reads TGTGCCAGCAGCGTAGAAGGCAGGGGTCAGCCCCAGCATTTT. Translated: CASSVEGRGQPQHF.

The chain links TRBV18 to TRBJ2-7; no definite D call. V was pared by 0 bases and J by 2 bases, with 8 bases between. This CDR3 contains 14 residues. Germline assignment: CDR1 KGHSH and CDR2 LQKENI. CDR3 coding DNA: TGTGCCAGCTCACCACCGGGCCCTACCTACGAGCAGTACTTC. It translates to CASSPPGPTYEQYF.

V usage is TRBV7-3 and J usage is TRBJ2-2, with D hard to call. V lost 5 bases and J 4 bases, leaving 11 bases between the germline ends. Germline CDR1 SGHTA, CDR2 FQGTGA. The CDR3 is made up of 14 amino acids. CDR3 amino acids: CASSPQAGTGELFF. CDR3 coding DNA: TGTGCCAGCAGCCCTCAGGCCGGCACCGGGGAGCTGTTTTTT.

V usage is TRBV7-9 and J usage is TRBJ2-5, with 10 bases aligning to TRBD1. The CDR3 consists of 13 residues. The germline V gene has CDR1 SEHNR and CDR2 FQNEAQ (reference sequence). The junction had 1 base not matched to a gene; V was cut back by 4 bases and J by 5 bases. CDR3 amino acids: CASSWDRGETQYF. DNA for the CDR3: TGTGCCAGCAGCTGGGACAGGGGCGAGACCCAGTACTTC.

The J gene is TRBJ2-7, the V gene TRBV5-1, with TRBD2 matching 8 bases. Germline CDR1 SGHRS, CDR2 YFSETQ. The CDR3 extends over 14 amino acids. The V gene end was trimmed by 2 bases and the J gene end by 4 bases; junction bases not matched to a gene: 5. Here the CDR3 reads CASSFGGEAYEQYF. The CDR3, as DNA: TGCGCCAGCAGCTTCGGGGGGGAGGCGTACGAGCAGTACTTC.

The genes are TRBV28 and TRBJ1-2; D is unclear. With 7 bases removed from V and 7 bases from J, the gap between germline ends came to 16 bases. The CDR3 is made up of 13 amino acids. Germline V gene sequence: CDR1 MDHEN, CDR2 SYDVKM. CDR3: CASTLGLGRGYTF. For the CDR3, the DNA is TGTGCCAGCACCCTTGGACTCGGACGTGGCTACACCTTC.

V and J are TRBV19 and TRBJ1-1, with 8 bases fitting TRBD1. The CDR3 spans 14 residues. V shed 6 bases, J shed 4 bases, and the junction held 7 bases outside the gene matches. CDR1 is LNHDA and CDR2 is SQIVND in the germline V gene (reference sequence). CDR3 sequence: CASRDRELSTEAFF. The DNA for the CDR3 is TGTGCCAGTAGGGACAGGGAGTTATCCACTGAAGCTTTCTTT.

This clone has only a few counts. The chain employs TRBV28 and TRBJ1-1; 7 nucleotides match TRBD1. This CDR3 has 16 amino acids. Germline CDR1 and CDR2: MDHEN and SYDVKM. V lost 1 base and J lost 1; bases outside the gene matches: 6. The CDR3 DNA reads TGTGCCAGCAGTTTATACCCAAGGGGGCAGAACACTGAAGCTTTCTTT. This sequence encodes CASSLYPRGQNTEAFF. Variable domain in full (rest from reference TRBV28 and TRBJ1-1): DVKVTQSSRYLVKRTGEKVFLECVQDMDHENMFWYRQDPGLGLRLIYFSYDVKMKEKGDIPEGYSVSREKKERFSLILESASTNQTSMYLCASSLYPRGQNTEAFFGQGTRLTVV.

This chain links TRBV5-1 with TRBJ2-5; TRBD2 aligns across 10 bases. This CDR3 has 17 amino acids. Germline loops: CDR1 SGHRS, CDR2 YFSETQ. V shed 4 bases and J 3 bases; nucleotides not matched to a gene: 12. In DNA, the CDR3 is TGCGCCAGCAGCCCCGGGACTAGCGCTCAGAATAAAGAGACCCAGTACTTC. This translates into CASSPGTSAQNKETQYF.

The V call is TRBV27, the J call TRBJ2-1; the match to TRBD2 covers 11 bases. CDR1 is MNHEY, CDR2 SMNVEV, per germline (reference sequence). The CDR3 runs to 14 residues. With V trimmed by 3 bases and J by 7 bases, 2 bases remained unmatched. CDR3 protein: CASSFSGRANEQFF. The CDR3 DNA is TGTGCCAGCAGTTTTAGCGGGAGGGCGAATGAGCAGTTCTTC.

This clone was seen more than once but under ten times. The genes are TRBV28 and TRBJ2-7; 9 bases map to TRBD2. The CDR3 has 15 residues. The germline V gene encodes CDR1 MDHEN and CDR2 SYDVKM. Trimming cost V 6 bases and J 4 bases; bases outside gene matches: 10. The DNA of the CDR3 is TGTGCCAGCAGGCCCCATAGCGGGAGTAGTTACGAGCAGTACTTC. Amino acid sequence: CASRPHSGSSYEQYF.

The chain employs TRBV9 and TRBJ2-7; 8 bases agree with TRBD1. The CDR3 runs 14 residues. Unmatched junction bases numbered 5, after V lost 3 bases and J lost 3 bases. From germline, CDR1 is SGDLS and CDR2 YYNGEE. The CDR3 DNA sequence: TGTGCCAGCAGCGGGGGACAGGTAAGCTACGAGCAGTACTTC. It translates to CASSGGQVSYEQYF.

The rearrangement uses TRBV27 and TRBJ2-1, with 10 nucleotides matching TRBD2. CDR3 size: 15 residues. Germline-derived CDR1 and CDR2 are MNHEY and SMNVEV (reference sequence). Losses at the gene ends were 9 bases for V and 7 bases for J; bases not matched to a gene: 12. Here the CDR3 DNA reads TGTGCCAGTCGAGGGCTAGCGGGAGTTGGGAATGAGCAGTTCTTC. Translation gives CASRGLAGVGNEQFF.

CDR3 region: CASSQEARDSYEQYF. In nucleotides, the CDR3 is TGTGCCAGCAGCCAAGAAGCGCGGGATTCCTACGAGCAGTACTTC. The gene calls are TRBV14 and TRBJ2-7; D is perhaps TRBD2 (6 bases). CDR1 and CDR2 from the germline V gene are SGHDN and FVKESK. With 0 bases removed from V and 1 base from J, the gap between germline ends came to 10 bases. The CDR3 is 15 residues long.

This chain uses TRBV7-2 with TRBJ2-1, with TRBD2 matching 11 bases. In germline, CDR1 is SGHTA, CDR2 FQGNSA. The CDR3 is 16 amino acids. Unmatched junction bases numbered 7, after V lost 4 bases and J lost 5 bases. The DNA of the CDR3 is TGTGCCAGCAGCTACGGGACTAGCGGAACTAACAATGAGCAGTTCTTC. Amino acids: CASSYGTSGTNNEQFF.

V usage is TRBV4-1 and J usage is TRBJ2-5; 7 positions match TRBD1. The DNA end is a closer match to TRBJ2-7, so the J assignment may be wrong. CDR1 is MGHRA and CDR2 is YSYEKL in the germline V gene. CDR3 length: 15 amino acids. The DNA of the CDR3 is TGCGCCAGCAGCCAAGACTCGACAGGGAGCTACGAGCAGTACTTC. Its translation is CASSQDSTGSYEQYF.

This clone was counted a few times. The chain combines TRBV6-6 with TRBJ1-1; D possibly corresponds to TRBD1 (5 bases). This CDR3 has 15 residues. The germline gives CDR1 MNHNY, CDR2 SVGAGI (reference sequence). With 5 bases removed from V and 0 bases from J, the gap between germline ends came to 13 bases. DNA for the CDR3: TGTGCCAGCAGTGACAGACAGAAGATGAACACTGAAGCTTTCTTT. This encodes CASSDRQKMNTEAFF.

The chain joins TRBV5-4 to TRBJ1-1, with D possibly TRBD1 on 6 matching bases. Trimming stripped 4 bases from V and 0 bases from J, with 13 bases between. This CDR3 region has 15 residues. From germline, CDR1 is SGHNT and CDR2 YYREEE (reference sequence). CDR3 in DNA: TGTGCCAGCAGCACTGCACGGGACATGAACACTGAAGCTTTCTTT. As protein: CASSTARDMNTEAFF.

This clone was counted only a few times. V gene TRBV6-5 combines with J gene TRBJ2-7; D ambiguous. There are 14 residues in the CDR3. The V end lost 2 bases, the J end lost 3 bases, and 11 bases lay between the germline ends. Per germline, CDR1 MNHEY and CDR2 SVGAGI. CDR3 bases: TGTGCCAGCAGTTACGGGCCACCCCTCTACGAGCAGTACTTC. Amino acid sequence: CASSYGPPLYEQYF.

This chain joins TRBV28 and TRBJ1-1, with D perhaps TRBD1 (5 bases). The V end was cut by 4 bases, the J end by 8 bases, with 14 bases between. Looked up from germline, CDR1 is MDHEN and CDR2 is SYDVKM. The CDR3 is 13 residues long. The CDR3 spells CASSSIRGDEAFF. The CDR3 coding sequence is TGTGCCAGCAGTTCCATCCGGGGGGACGAAGCTTTCTTT. Using reference TRBV28 and TRBJ1-1 for the parts outside the CDR3, the full variable domain is DVKVTQSSRYLVKRTGEKVFLECVQDMDHENMFWYRQDPGLGLRLIYFSYDVKMKEKGDIPEGYSVSREKKERFSLILESASTNQTSMYLCASSSIRGDEAFFGQGTRLTVV.